The 20 T cell receptor beta chains below were found in one sample sequenced in a study of Ad26.COV2.S vaccination and SARS-CoV-2 variants. Regarding treatment: 19 received Ad26.COV2.S at low or high dose, single or two shots; about 5 received placebo; per-sample allocation not given. Collection of samples fell on day 63 after the first vaccine or placebo injection. Some clones are missing from TCRdb's copy, which holds only in-frame ones; the method was immunoSEQ multiplex PCR. The table shows some 340,000 clones, with just over 85% occurring only once. Sequencing used peripheral blood, obtained in a trial of Ad26.COV2.S vaccine versus placebo. The source of these receptors is a person aged 18-60 years who received the Ad26.COV2.S COVID-19 vaccine or a placebo.

The CDR3, as DNA: TGTGCCAGCAGCCTTAGGGGCGGTCGGGGCTACACCTTC. Protein: CASSLRGGRGYTF. The chain couples TRBV7-9 to TRBJ1-2, with D perhaps TRBD1 (5 bases). This CDR3 region has 13 residues. The germline V and J ends were trimmed by 5 bases and 8 bases, with 15 bases remaining between them. The germline V gene has CDR1 SEHNR and CDR2 FQNEAQ (reference sequence).

The rearrangement joins TRBV11-2 to TRBJ2-7, with D perhaps TRBD1 (5 bases). This CDR3 is built from 13 residues. CDR1 and CDR2 from the germline V gene are SGHAT and FQNNGV. The V and J ends lost 4 bases and 11 bases respectively, with 18 bases between them. CDR3 region: CASSCFTGAGKYF. The CDR3 region has the DNA TGTGCCAGCAGCTGCTTTACGGGCGCAGGGAAGTACTTC.

CDR3 sequence reads: CASSHPGTAETQYF. The DNA of the CDR3 is TGTGCCAGCAGCCATCCCGGGACAGCTGAGACCCAGTACTTC. The chain recombines TRBV7-2 with TRBJ2-5; 7 bases fit TRBD1. V trimming: 5 bases; J trimming: 5 bases; junction bases outside the gene matches: 8. Germline V gene sequence: CDR1 SGHTA, CDR2 FQGNSA. CDR3 length equals 14 residues.

This clone has a count of ten or more. The chain uses TRBV6-2 or TRBV6-3 and TRBJ2-4; a weak D match, TRBD2 (5 bases). V was trimmed by 4 bases and J by 0 bases, leaving 13 bases between them. Per germline, CDR1 MNHEY and CDR2 SVGEGT. The CDR3 contains 16 residues. CDR3 sequence (DNA): TGTGCCAGCAGTTTTAGAGGGCCCTTAGCCAAAAACATTCAGTACTTC. Its translation is CASSFRGPLAKNIQYF.

In its sample, this clone was seen a few times. The CDR3 sequence: CASSVWGNTEAFF. The CDR3 DNA follows: TGTGCCAGCAGTGTTTGGGGGAACACTGAAGCTTTCTTT. This chain connects TRBV2 to TRBJ1-1; D remains unclear. Germline V gene lookup returns CDR1 SNHLY and CDR2 FYNNEI. CDR3 size: 13 residues. V was clipped by 4 bases and J by 1 base, with 7 bases between them.

The chain joins TRBV19 to TRBJ2-5; no firm D call. Germline CDR1 is LNHDA and CDR2 is SQIVND (reference sequence). With 5 bases removed from V and 0 bases from J, the gap between germline ends came to 16 bases. The CDR3 spans 16 residues. Written as DNA, the CDR3 is TGTGCCAGTAGTCCAATCAGGCAGAGGCACCAAGAGACCCAGTACTTC. It codes for CASSPIRQRHQETQYF.

V usage is TRBV6-5 and J usage is TRBJ1-1; D gene ambiguous. Germline loops: CDR1 MNHEY, CDR2 SVGAGI. V was pared by 8 bases and J by 3 bases, with 16 bases between. The length of the CDR3 is 14 residues. The CDR3 sequence is CASSPPLGDTEAFF. CDR3 DNA sequence: TGTGCCAGCTCACCTCCCCTGGGCGACACTGAAGCTTTCTTT.

V is TRBV6-6 and J is TRBJ1-2; D may be TRBD1 (6 bases). Trimming removed 5 bases from V and 4 bases from J, with 26 bases in between. The CDR3 totals 18 residues. The V gene's germline CDR1 is MNHNY and CDR2 SVGAGI (reference sequence). As DNA, the CDR3 is TGTGCCAGCAGTCCCCAGTGGGCTACAGGGAGAGGTGCCTATGGCTACACCTTC. Translated, it gives CASSPQWATGRGAYGYTF.

The chain is built from TRBV30 and TRBJ2-2; D is uncertain. This CDR3 spans 13 amino acids. Germline V gene lookup returns CDR1 GTSNPN and CDR2 SVGIG (reference sequence). V shed 4 bases and J shed 1 base, with 7 bases lying between them. The CDR3 spells CAWTRQNTGELFF. DNA for the CDR3: TGTGCCTGGACCCGCCAGAACACCGGGGAGCTGTTTTTT.

The chain couples TRBV6-5 to TRBJ2-2; 9 bases are shared with TRBD1. V shed 3 bases and J 8 bases; nucleotides not matched to a gene: 7. The germline V gene encodes CDR1 MNHEY and CDR2 SVGAGI. The CDR3 consists of 15 residues. CDR3 in amino acids: CASSYWGQGEGELFF. The CDR3 DNA follows: TGTGCCAGCAGTTATTGGGGACAGGGCGAAGGGGAGCTGTTTTTT.

The chain uses TRBV5-3 and TRBJ2-1; the match to TRBD1 covers 8 bases. TRBV5-3 is known as an ORF, though its function is uncertain. This CDR3 spans 14 amino acids. After removal of 3 bases from V and 7 bases from J, the junction contained 6 bases not matched to a gene. CDR3: CARSCGQGRNEQFF. Here the CDR3 DNA reads TGTGCCAGAAGCTGCGGACAGGGCAGGAATGAGCAGTTCTTC.

The chain couples TRBV19 to TRBJ1-4, with TRBD1 identical over 7 bases. Germline V gene data show CDR1 as LNHDA and CDR2 as SQIVND (reference sequence). With 4 bases clipped from V and 4 bases from J, the junction kept 6 bases outside the gene matches. This CDR3 has 15 residues. CDR3 sequence: CASSRQQGLNEKLFF. The CDR3 region has the DNA TGTGCCAGTAGTAGACAACAGGGGCTTAATGAAAAACTGTTTTTT. Looking up the rest from reference TRBV19 and TRBJ1-4 gives the full variable domain: DGGITQSPKYLFRKEGQNVTLSCEQNLNHDAMYWYRQDPGQGLRLIYYSQIVNDFQKGDIAEGYSVSREKKESFPLTVTSAQKNPTAFYLCASSRQQGLNEKLFFGSGTQLSVL.

A note on this clone: One end of the junction does not line up with germline, which may come from a read error. The chain is built from TRBV3-1 (or the pseudogene TRBV3-2) and TRBJ1-2; possible D gene TRBD1, 5 bases. The CDR3 has 12 residues. Germline V CDR1 and CDR2: LGHDT, YNNKEL (reference sequence). CDR3 in DNA: TGTGCCAGCAGCCAAGTGAAGGGACGGCCTCTTTTC. It is translated as CASSQVKGRPLF.

The gene calls are TRBV9 and TRBJ2-1, with D tentatively TRBD1 (6 bases). CDR1 and CDR2 (germline): SGDLS, YYNGEE. The CDR3 covers 15 residues. V lost 2 bases and J lost 0, with 9 bases in between. The CDR3 sequence: CASSVLGGSYNEQFF. As DNA, the CDR3 is TGTGCCAGCAGCGTTTTAGGGGGCTCCTACAATGAGCAGTTCTTC.

This chain connects TRBV9 to TRBJ2-5; 9 bases line up with TRBD1. CDR1 and CDR2 from the germline V gene are SGDLS and YYNGEE. The trim removed 0 bases at V and 2 bases at J, leaving 8 bases unmatched. This CDR3 is 17 amino acids long. In DNA form, the CDR3 reads TGTGCCAGCAGCGTAGGATTGACAGGGGGTGGGCAAGAGACCCAGTACTTC. Amino acid sequence: CASSVGLTGGGQETQYF. Full variable domain (outside the CDR3, taken from reference TRBV9 and TRBJ2-5): DSGVTQTPKHLITATGQRVTLRCSPRSGDLSVYWYQQSLDQGLQFLIQYYNGEERAKGNILERFSAQQFPDLHSELNLSSLELGDSALYFCASSVGLTGGGQETQYFGPGTRLLVL.

The V gene is TRBV6-5, the J gene TRBJ1-6, with D perhaps matching TRBD1 (5 bases). The CDR3 runs to 14 residues. V lost 7 bases, J lost 9 bases, and 16 bases lay in between. CDR1 and CDR2 (germline): MNHEY, SVGAGI. For the CDR3, the DNA is TGTGCCAGCAAATTGCAGGGTTTTGGTTCACCCCTCCACTTT. Its protein is CASKLQGFGSPLHF.

J is TRBJ1-1 and V is TRBV5-1, with D hard to call. Per the germline V gene, CDR1 is SGHRS and CDR2 is YFSETQ. This CDR3 is 14 amino acids long. Trimming removed 0 bases from V and 4 bases from J, with 10 bases in between. The CDR3 reads CASSLVHYGTEAFF. The DNA for the CDR3 is TGCGCCAGCAGCTTGGTCCATTACGGCACTGAAGCTTTCTTT.

The V and J genes are TRBV19 and TRBJ2-7; TRBD1 aligns across 9 bases. The V gene end was trimmed by 4 bases and the J gene end by 0 bases; junction bases not matched to a gene: 4. The CDR3 totals 15 residues. Germline lookup yields CDR1 LNHDA and CDR2 SQIVND (reference sequence). The CDR3 DNA is TGTGCCAGTAGTACCGGGACAGGGTACTCCTACGAGCAGTACTTC. This translates into CASSTGTGYSYEQYF.

V and J are TRBV5-4 and TRBJ2-3; D unclear. The CDR3 spans 16 residues. Germline V lookup: CDR1 SGHNT, CDR2 YYREEE (reference sequence). Between the trimmed V and J ends, which lost 4 bases and 9 bases, there was a span of 24 bases. DNA of the CDR3: TGTGCCAGCAGCCCCGGATCGGCTAGAGGCGTAGAAACGCAGTATTTT. Amino acids: CASSPGSARGVETQYF.

The V call is TRBV2, the J call TRBJ2-1; TRBD2 agrees at 10 bases. CDR1 and CDR2 (germline): SNHLY, FYNNEI. CDR3 size: 14 residues. The junction had 8 bases not matched to a gene; V was cut back by 6 bases and J by 9 bases. The CDR3 nucleotides are TGTGCCAGCAGGGTGGGACTAGCGTCGGGTGAGCAGTTCTTC. It codes for CASRVGLASGEQFF.